The following is a TCR beta chain sequence with its context. CDR1 is SGHTA, CDR2 FQGTGA, per germline. The CDR3 is 15 residues long. V lost 5 bases and J 0 bases, leaving 13 bases between the germline ends. Unstimulated regulatory T cells (CD4+CD25+CD127-), CD4+CD25- non-regulatory cells, CD4 and CD8 cells were FACS-sorted from thawed PBMCs. These data originate in a study of Tregs in tolerant kidney transplant recipients. Generated by immunoSEQ multiplex PCR, the TCRdb table keeps only in-frame clones and is missing some. The repertoire holds 62,000 or so clones, less than 98% seen once, with approximately 0.36% in the top ten.

This chain links TRBV7-3 with TRBJ1-1; maybe TRBD1 (5 bases). The sequence was obtained from a human donor who received a combined kidney and bone marrow transplant. The source was Tregs from blood, collected before the transplant. CDR3 bases: TGTGCCAGCAGCCCACAGGTGCTCTTGAACACTGAAGCTTTCTTT. This sequence encodes CASSPQVLLNTEAFF.